A single TCR beta chain is shown here with its context. What it recognizes is unknown. Healthy individuals who donated bone marrow served as the donors. This sample is drawn from a study of cytomegalovirus exposure and HLA in healthy donors. Study results and caveats: Cytomegalovirus association was listed for 164 TCR beta chains. Later on, a genetic analysis was performed. It linked a missense variant in DCLRE1C with V- and J-gene trimming of TCR beta.

The PCR made use of 60 Vbeta and 13 Jbeta primers. TCRdb's table, derived via immunoSEQ multiplex PCR, lists solely in-frame clones and lacks some. The table records roughly 240,000 clones, just under 80% of them present only once. In germline, CDR1 is PRHDT, CDR2 FYEKMQ (reference sequence). V lost 5 bases to trimming and J lost 4 bases, with 11 bases between them. This CDR3 has 13 amino acids. The V call is TRBV13, the J call TRBJ1-1; D uncertain. The material sequenced was PBMCs. The TCR sequence derives from a boy between 5 and 17 years old in good health and CMV-seronegative. The CDR3 nucleotides are TGTGCCAGCAGCCGGAAACAGAGCACTGAAGCTTTCTTT. This sequence encodes CASSRKQSTEAFF.